This T cell receptor beta chain derives from a study of graft-versus-host responses after intestinal transplantation. As for the study in general: Multivisceral, liver-intestinal, or isolated intestinal grafts went to recipients. Anti-thymocyte globulin was used for induction in all recipients, who then took tacrolimus and steroids for around 3 years.

Germline CDR1 and CDR2: MNHNS and SASEGT. The CDR3 covers 13 residues. The V and J ends lost 6 bases and 11 bases respectively, with 16 bases between them. The repertoire was sequenced with immunoSEQ multiplex PCR; TCRdb's copy has only in-frame clones and lacks some. The sample lists 90,000 to 120,000 clones; roughly 90% were seen once. Study findings and constraints: There were GvH clones found in recipient marrow, and some of them appeared first in ileum or blood. The study found high graft-versus-host to host-versus-graft clonal ratios in allografts of patients with graft-donor T cell macrochimerism.

On this clone itself: Its antigen remains unidentified.

This sequence originates from a human donor who was the organ donor for an intestinal transplant. The sample was unstimulated CD4+ T cells sorted from spleen or lymph node cells, taken before transplant. V and J are TRBV6-1 and TRBJ1-4; D is undetermined. The CDR3 loop is CASSTETGWKLFF. In DNA, the CDR3 is TGTGCCAGCAGCACGGAGACGGGGTGGAAACTGTTTTTT.